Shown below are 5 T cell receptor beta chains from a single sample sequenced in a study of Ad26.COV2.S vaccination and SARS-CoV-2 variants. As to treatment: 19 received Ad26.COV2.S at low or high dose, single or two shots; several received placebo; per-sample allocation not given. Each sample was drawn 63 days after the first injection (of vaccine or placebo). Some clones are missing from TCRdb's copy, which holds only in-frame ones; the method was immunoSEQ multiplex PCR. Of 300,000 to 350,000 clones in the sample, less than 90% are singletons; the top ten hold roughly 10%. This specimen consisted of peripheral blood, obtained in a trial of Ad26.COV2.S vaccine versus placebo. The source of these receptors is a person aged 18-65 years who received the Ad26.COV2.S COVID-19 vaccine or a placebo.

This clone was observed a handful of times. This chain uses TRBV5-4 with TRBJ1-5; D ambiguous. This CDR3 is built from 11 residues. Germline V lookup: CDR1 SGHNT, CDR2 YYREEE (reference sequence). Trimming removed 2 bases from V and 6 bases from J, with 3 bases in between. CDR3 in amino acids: CASSLSQPQHF. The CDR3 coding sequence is TGTGCCAGCAGCTTAAGTCAGCCCCAGCATTTT.

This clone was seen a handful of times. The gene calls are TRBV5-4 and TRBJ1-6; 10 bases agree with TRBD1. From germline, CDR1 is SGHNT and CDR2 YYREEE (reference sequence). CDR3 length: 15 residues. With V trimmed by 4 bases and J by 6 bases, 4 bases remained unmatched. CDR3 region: CASSRGQGGNSPLHF. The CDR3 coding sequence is TGTGCCAGCAGCCGAGGACAGGGGGGTAATTCACCCCTCCACTTT.

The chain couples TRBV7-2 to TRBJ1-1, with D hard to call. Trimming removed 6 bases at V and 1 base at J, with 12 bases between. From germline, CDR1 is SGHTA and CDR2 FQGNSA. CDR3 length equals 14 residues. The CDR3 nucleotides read TGTGCCAGCAGAGCGGGCCTGGGGAACACTGAAGCTTTCTTT. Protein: CASRAGLGNTEAFF.

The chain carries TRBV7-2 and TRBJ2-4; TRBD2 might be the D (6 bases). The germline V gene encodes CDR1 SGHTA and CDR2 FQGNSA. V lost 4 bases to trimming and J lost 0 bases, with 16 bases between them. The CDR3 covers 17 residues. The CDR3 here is CASSSFTSLSAKNIQYF. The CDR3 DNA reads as TGTGCCAGCAGCTCCTTTACTAGCCTCTCAGCCAAAAACATTCAGTACTTC.

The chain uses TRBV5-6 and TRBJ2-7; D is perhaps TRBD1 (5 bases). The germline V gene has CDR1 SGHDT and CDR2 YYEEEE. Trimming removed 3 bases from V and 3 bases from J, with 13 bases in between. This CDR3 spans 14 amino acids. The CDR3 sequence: CASSWVGHNYEQYF. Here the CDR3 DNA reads TGTGCCAGCAGCTGGGTTGGACACAACTACGAGCAGTACTTC.